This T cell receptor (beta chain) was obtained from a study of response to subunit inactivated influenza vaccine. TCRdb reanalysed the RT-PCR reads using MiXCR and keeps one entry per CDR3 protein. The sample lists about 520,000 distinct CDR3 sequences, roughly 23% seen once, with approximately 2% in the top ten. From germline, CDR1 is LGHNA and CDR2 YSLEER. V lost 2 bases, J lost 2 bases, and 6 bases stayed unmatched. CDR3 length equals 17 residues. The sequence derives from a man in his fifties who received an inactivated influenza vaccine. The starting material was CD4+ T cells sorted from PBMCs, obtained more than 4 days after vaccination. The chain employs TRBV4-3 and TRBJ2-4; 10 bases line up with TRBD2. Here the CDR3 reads CASSQHLAGESKNIQYF. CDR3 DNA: TGCGCCAGCAGCCAACACCTAGCGGGAGAATCCAAAAACATTCAGTACTTC.